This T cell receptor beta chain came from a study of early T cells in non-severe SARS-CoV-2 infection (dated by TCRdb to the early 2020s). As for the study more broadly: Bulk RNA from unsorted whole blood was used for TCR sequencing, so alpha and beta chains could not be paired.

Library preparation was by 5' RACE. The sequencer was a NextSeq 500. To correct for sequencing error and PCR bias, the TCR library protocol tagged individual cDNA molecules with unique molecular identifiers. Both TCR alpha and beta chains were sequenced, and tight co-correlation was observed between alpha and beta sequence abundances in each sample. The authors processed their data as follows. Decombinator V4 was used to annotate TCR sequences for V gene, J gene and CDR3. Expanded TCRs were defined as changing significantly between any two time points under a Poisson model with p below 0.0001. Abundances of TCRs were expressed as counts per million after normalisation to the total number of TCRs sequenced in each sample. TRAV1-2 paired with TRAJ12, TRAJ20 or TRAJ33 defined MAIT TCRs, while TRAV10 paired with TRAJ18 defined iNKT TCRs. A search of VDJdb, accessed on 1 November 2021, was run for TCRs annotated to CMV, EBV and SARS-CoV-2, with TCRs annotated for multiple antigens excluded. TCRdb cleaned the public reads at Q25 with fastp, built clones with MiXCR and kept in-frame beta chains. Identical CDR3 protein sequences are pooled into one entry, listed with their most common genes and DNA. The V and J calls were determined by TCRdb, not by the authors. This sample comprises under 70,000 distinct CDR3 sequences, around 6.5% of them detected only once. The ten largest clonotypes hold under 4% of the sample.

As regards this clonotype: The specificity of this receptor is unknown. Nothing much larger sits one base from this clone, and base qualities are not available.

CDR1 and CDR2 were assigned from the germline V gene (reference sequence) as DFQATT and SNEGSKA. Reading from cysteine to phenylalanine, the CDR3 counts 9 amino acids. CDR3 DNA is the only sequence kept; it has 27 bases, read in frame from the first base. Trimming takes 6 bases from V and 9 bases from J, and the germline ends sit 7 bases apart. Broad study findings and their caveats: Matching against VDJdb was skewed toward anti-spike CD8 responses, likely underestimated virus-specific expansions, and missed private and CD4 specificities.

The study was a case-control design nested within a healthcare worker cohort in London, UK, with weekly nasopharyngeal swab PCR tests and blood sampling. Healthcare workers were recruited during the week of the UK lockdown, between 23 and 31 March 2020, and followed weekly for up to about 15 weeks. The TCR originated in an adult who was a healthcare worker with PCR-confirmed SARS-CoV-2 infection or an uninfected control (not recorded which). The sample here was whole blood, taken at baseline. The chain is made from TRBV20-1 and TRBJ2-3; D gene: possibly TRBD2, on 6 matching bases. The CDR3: CSAAGTQYF. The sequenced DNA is TGCAGTGCGGCGGGGACGCAGTATTTT.